This T cell receptor beta chain emerged from a study of T cells after posttransplantation cyclophosphamide (TCRdb year 2016). A note on the overall study: The study tracked T cell repertoire reconstitution by TRB sequencing after myeloablative bone marrow transplantation using posttransplantation cyclophosphamide as GVHD prophylaxis. Samples from approximately 37 PTCy-treated patients, along with samples from roughly 15 of their related bone marrow donors, underwent antigen receptor sequencing. Blood from every one of the 34 PTCy patients who had 1-year posttransplant specimens underwent TRB sequencing. Public TRB sequences were searched against a database of over 3,000 sequences associated with responses to pathogens, tumor antigens, self-antigens and alloantigens. TRB sequencing was also done on up to 3 additional blood samples from 2 to 5.2 years after transplant in 3 patients, and on pretransplant blood from a handful of patients. TRA and TRB clonality were tightly correlated in 9 samples, so subsequent TCR analyses focused on TRB only. The full study reports these points: The TRB repertoires of T cells infiltrating skin or GI tract showed only limited overlap with the TRB repertoires of T cells in blood. Donor-recipient similarity was low at 1-2 months but increased during the first year, and donor CD8+ memory clones often dominated later blood repertoires. Across more than 40 patients, TRB clonality was highly associated with recipient CMV seropositivity and CMV reactivation, and diversity in PTCy patients was similar to diversity in CNI/methotrexate controls.

The treatment or condition label corresponds to: high-dose cyclophosphamide on days +3 and +4 as single-agent GVHD prophylaxis. Busulfan and fludarabine conditioning, a related or unrelated marrow graft, and cyclophosphamide on days +3 and +4 were given to PTCy patients. PTCy-treated patients came from a prospective multi-institutional clinical trial. Peripheral blood and bone marrow mononuclear cells were isolated by Ficoll-Hypaque density centrifugation and cryopreserved. In its sample, this clone was seen a few times. The clone's antigen remains unknown. No qualities accompany the bases; no much larger clone lies one base away. Genomic DNA was used for TRB sequencing, which was performed with the immunoSEQ assay at survey resolution or with the hsTCRB kit. The original methods were these. The immunoSEQ software handled initial read processing, and the LymphoSeq R package was used for repertoire analyses. Clonality was computed as 1 minus normalized Shannon entropy; Gini coefficient was also calculated for each TRB dataset. To infer phenotypes in unsorted samples, TRB sequences from sorted subsets of the recipient or donor were mapped onto the unsorted samples of the same recipient. Imported from immuneACCESS, the table was reduced by TCRdb to in-frame sequences with V and J called. These copies leave out some clones; in studies compared against another copy, an unresolved V gene accounts for under half, and the cause of the remainder is not known. V, J and clone size are taken as reported in that table, and D and trimming were inferred from the DNA itself. The sample comprises 2,500 to 3,500 clones, and every one was counted more than once. 32% of the sample is taken by the ten largest.

The material sequenced was PBMCs, taken after allogeneic stem cell transplant with posttransplant cyclophosphamide. The sequence derives from a female patient aged 50-59 years who received an allogeneic stem cell transplant from a related donor, was CMV-positive, and had no GVHD. Some T cells may derive from the graft donor when a transplant has been performed.

The CDR3 reads as follows: CATSGDRGRGRGETQYF. Here is the DNA: TGTGCCACCAGTGGAGACAGGGGGCGCGGACGGGGAGAGACCCAGTACTTC. Recombination joined TRBV24-1 with TRBJ2-5, with 10 bases in between that match TRBD1. From V the trimming removes 5 bases and from J it removes 4 bases, while the gene matches leave 12 bases of the junction unaccounted for. The CDR3 has 17 amino acids, counting the end cysteine and phenylalanine. The read is trimmed to its CDR3 DNA, 51 bases read in frame from base 1. From the germline V gene, CDR1 is KGHDR and CDR2 is SFDVKD.